This T cell receptor (beta chain) came from a study of PD-1 blockade in classical Hodgkin lymphoma. CDR1 is MDHEN and CDR2 is SYDVKM in the germline V gene. The length of the CDR3 is 17 residues. Trimming left V 1 base short and J 6 bases short, with 18 bases between. Study-level findings and limits: The study reported lower baseline TCR diversity in newly diagnosed patients than in healthy donors. CD4+ TCR diversity, unlike CD8+, climbed significantly by C4D1. Exclusion was the outcome for patients who began nivolumab under 1 year after ASCT. Why repertoires differed is undefined; disease activity or prior therapy possibly contributed.

Measured with immunoSEQ multiplex PCR; TCRdb has only the in-frame clones, and not every one. Of around 22,000 clones listed, 80% are singletons. Regarding this clone: Its antigen is still unknown.

Each patient's relapse followed autologous stem cell transplantation, and brentuximab vedotin exposure varied. The source was peripheral blood mononuclear cells (PBMCs), collected before the second cycle of nivolumab. This chain links TRBV28 with TRBJ2-2; perhaps D is TRBD1 or TRBD2 (5 bases each). The receptor's source is a human donor with classical Hodgkin lymphoma. The CDR3 region has the DNA TGTGCCAGCAGTTTATCCTTCCTGAGGGACGCTCCCGGGGAGCTGTTTTTT. This gives the protein CASSLSFLRDAPGELFF. Looking up the rest from reference TRBV28 and TRBJ2-2 gives the full variable domain: DVKVTQSSRYLVKRTGEKVFLECVQDMDHENMFWYRQDPGLGLRLIYFSYDVKMKEKGDIPEGYSVSREKKERFSLILESASTNQTSMYLCASSLSFLRDAPGELFFGEGSRLTVL.